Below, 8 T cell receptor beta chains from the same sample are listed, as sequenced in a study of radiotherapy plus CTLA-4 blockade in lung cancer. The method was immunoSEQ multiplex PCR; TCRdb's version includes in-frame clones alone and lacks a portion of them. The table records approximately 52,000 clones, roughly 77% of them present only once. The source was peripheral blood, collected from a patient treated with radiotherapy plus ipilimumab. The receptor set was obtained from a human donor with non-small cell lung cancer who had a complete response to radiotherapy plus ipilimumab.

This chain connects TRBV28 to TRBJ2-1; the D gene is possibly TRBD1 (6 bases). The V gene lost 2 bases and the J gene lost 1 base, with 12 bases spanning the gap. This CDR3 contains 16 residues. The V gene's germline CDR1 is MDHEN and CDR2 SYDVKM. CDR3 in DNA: TGTGCCAGCAGTTTACGACAAGGGGGTTCCTACAATGAGCAGTTCTTC. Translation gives CASSLRQGGSYNEQFF. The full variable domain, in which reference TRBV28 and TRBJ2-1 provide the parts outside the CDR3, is DVKVTQSSRYLVKRTGEKVFLECVQDMDHENMFWYRQDPGLGLRLIYFSYDVKMKEKGDIPEGYSVSREKKERFSLILESASTNQTSMYLCASSLRQGGSYNEQFFGPGTRLTVL.

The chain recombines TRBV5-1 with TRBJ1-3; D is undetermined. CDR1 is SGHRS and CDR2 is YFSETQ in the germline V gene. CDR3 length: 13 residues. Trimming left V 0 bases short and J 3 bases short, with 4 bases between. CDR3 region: CASSLDGGNTIYF. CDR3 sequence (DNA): TGCGCCAGCAGCTTGGACGGTGGAAACACCATATATTTT. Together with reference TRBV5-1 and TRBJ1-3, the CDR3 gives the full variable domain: KAGVTQTPRYLIKTRGQQVTLSCSPISGHRSVSWYQQTPGQGLQFLFEYFSETQRNKGNFPGRFSGRQFSNSRSEMNVSTLELGDSALYLCASSLDGGNTIYFGEGSWLTVV.

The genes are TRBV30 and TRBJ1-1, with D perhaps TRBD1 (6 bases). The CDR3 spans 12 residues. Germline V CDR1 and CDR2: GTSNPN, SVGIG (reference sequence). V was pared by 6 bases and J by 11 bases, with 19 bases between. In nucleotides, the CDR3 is TGTGCCTGTGGCCAGGGGCGATTTTCGGCTTTCTTT. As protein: CACGQGRFSAFF.

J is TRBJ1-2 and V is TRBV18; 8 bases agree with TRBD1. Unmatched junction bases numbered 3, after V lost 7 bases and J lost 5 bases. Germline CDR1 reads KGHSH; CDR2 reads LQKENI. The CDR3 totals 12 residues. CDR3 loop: CASLRQGYGYTF. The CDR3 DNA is TGTGCCAGCTTAAGACAGGGGTATGGCTACACCTTC.

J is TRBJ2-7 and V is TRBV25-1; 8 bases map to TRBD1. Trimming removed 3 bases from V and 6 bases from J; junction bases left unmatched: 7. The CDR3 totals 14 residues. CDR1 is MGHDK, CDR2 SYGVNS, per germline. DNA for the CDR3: TGTGCCAGCAGTGACCCATGGACAGGGTTCGAGCAGTACTTC. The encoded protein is CASSDPWTGFEQYF.

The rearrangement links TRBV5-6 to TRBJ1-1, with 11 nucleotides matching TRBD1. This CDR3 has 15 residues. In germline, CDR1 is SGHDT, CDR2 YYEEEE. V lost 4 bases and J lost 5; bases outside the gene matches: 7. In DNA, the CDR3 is TGTGCCAGCAGCCAATGGGACAGGGGGGGGACTGAAGCTTTCTTT. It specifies CASSQWDRGGTEAFF. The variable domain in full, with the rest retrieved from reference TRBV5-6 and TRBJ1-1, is DAGVTQSPTHLIKTRGQQVTLRCSPKSGHDTVSWYQQALGQGPQFIFQYYEEEERQRGNFPDRFSGHQFPNYSSELNVNALLLGDSALYLCASSQWDRGGTEAFFGQGTRLTVV.

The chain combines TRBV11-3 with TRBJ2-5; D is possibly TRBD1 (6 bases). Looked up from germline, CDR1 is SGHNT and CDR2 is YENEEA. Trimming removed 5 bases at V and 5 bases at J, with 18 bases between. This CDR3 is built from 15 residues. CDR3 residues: CASSPTPGQYETQYF. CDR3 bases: TGTGCCAGCAGCCCCACCCCCGGACAGTATGAGACCCAGTACTTC.

CDR3 coding DNA: TGCGCCAGCAGCCCTCTCCCCCCAGGGGAAGCTTTCTTT. Protein sequence: CASSPLPPGEAFF. V gene TRBV4-1 combines with J gene TRBJ1-1; perhaps TRBD1 as D (5 bases). The CDR3 totals 13 residues. The V end lost 4 bases, the J end lost 8 bases, and 14 bases lay between the germline ends. Germline V CDR1 and CDR2: MGHRA, YSYEKL.